This T cell receptor beta chain was captured in a study of early T cells in non-severe SARS-CoV-2 infection (dated by TCRdb to the early 2020s). For the study in its entirety: Because TCR sequencing was done on bulk RNA from unsorted whole blood, the alpha and beta chains could not be paired. Study-wide conclusions, independent of this receptor: VDJdb matching was skewed toward anti-spike CD8 responses, so virus-specific expansions were likely underestimated and private and CD4 specificities were missed.

V was cut back by 0 bases and J by 6 bases, leaving a gap of 17 bases between them. Via the germline V gene (reference sequence), CDR1 is SGHNT and CDR2 YYREEE. Spanning cysteine to phenylalanine, the CDR3 consists of 16 amino acids. The read is trimmed to its CDR3 DNA, 48 bases read in frame from base 1. Concerning this clonotype: Which antigen it targets is not known. Qualities for individual bases were not recorded, and no much larger clone is one base off.

The library came from 5' RACE. The sample was run on a NextSeq 500. In the TCR library protocol, unique molecular identifiers were attached to individual cDNA molecules to correct for PCR bias and sequencing error. Both TCR alpha and beta chains were sequenced, and tight co-correlation was observed between alpha and beta sequence abundances in each sample. Per the source publication's procedure: Decombinator V4 was used to annotate TCR sequences for V gene, J gene and CDR3. TCRs were defined as expanded if a significant change between any two time points was detected under a Poisson model with p below 0.0001. TCR abundances were normalised to the total number of TCRs sequenced in each sample and reported as counts per million. TRAV1-2 paired with TRAJ12, TRAJ20 or TRAJ33 defined MAIT TCRs, while TRAV10 paired with TRAJ18 defined iNKT TCRs. VDJdb, accessed on 1 November 2021, was searched for TCRs annotated for CMV, EBV and SARS-CoV-2, and TCRs annotated for more than one antigen were excluded. TCRdb applied fastp at Q25 and MiXCR to the public reads, then kept only in-frame beta chains. A single entry per CDR3 protein holds the most common genes and DNA from its merged rows. The V and J calls and clone size are TCRdb's, not the authors'. This sample gives around 33,000 distinct CDR3 sequences in total; about 7% of them show up just once. The ten largest clones represent roughly 4.1% of the sample.

The study was a case-control design nested within a healthcare worker cohort in London, UK, with weekly nasopharyngeal swab PCR tests and blood sampling. Between 23 and 31 March 2020, the week of the UK lockdown, healthcare workers were enrolled and then followed up weekly for as long as 16 weeks. The TCR comes from an adult who was a healthcare worker with PCR-confirmed SARS-CoV-2 infection or an uninfected control (not recorded which). Recombination linked TRBV5-4 to TRBJ2-3; a confident D gene designation cannot be given. The sequenced sample was whole blood. In nucleotide form, the sequence is TGTGCCAGCAGCTTGGCGGCACCGTCCCTCTCGGATACGCAGTATTTT. Translated, it reads CASSLAAPSLSDTQYF.